This T cell receptor beta chain came from a study of identifying expanded T cells in peripheral blood. No infections or other immune events were documented during collection. Profiling relied on immunoSEQ multiplex PCR, and the TCRdb table lists in-frame clones only, not all of them. The sample lists approximately 90,000 clones, 70% to 90% occurring once. Findings of the study overall: Variance in clone template counts between roughly two-week samples significantly increased with total template count across all healthy donors. Differentially abundant clones: 0.95 to 1.5 between replicates, 15 to 17 at roughly 13 days, 19 at four.

This clone was observed once. Its target is not known. The receptor was isolated from a person aged 18 to 75 in good health. Sequencing was performed on blood.

In DNA, the CDR3 is TGTGCCAGCAGCCCCCGACAGGGGAAGCCCTACAATGAGCAGTTCTTC. This translates into CASSPRQGKPYNEQFF. The V call is TRBV7-2, the J call TRBJ2-1; TRBD1 aligns across 8 bases. J was trimmed by 2 bases and V by 5 bases; bases with no gene match: 8. This CDR3 region has 16 residues. CDR1 and CDR2 (germline): SGHTA, FQGNSA.